These 27 T cell receptor beta chains share one sample of origin, sequenced in a study of PD-L1 blockade in urothelial cancer. Libraries were prepared by immunoSEQ multiplex PCR; TCRdb keeps only in-frame clonotypes and omits some of them. The data show tens of thousands of clones, 86% seen once. Time point defined: peripheral blood 6 weeks after treatment start. This material consisted of PBMCs, taken around atezolizumab (anti-PD-L1) treatment. Receptor source: a man aged 55-75 years with urothelial cancer.

This chain uses TRBV7-9 with TRBJ1-2; 12 bases are a match to TRBD1. Germline values: CDR1 SEHNR, CDR2 FQNEAQ (reference sequence). V was pared by 1 base and J by 4 bases, with 7 bases of the junction left unmatched. This CDR3 has 17 amino acids. CDR3 in amino acids: CASSLGDRGREGYGYTF. CDR3 DNA: TGTGCCAGCAGCTTAGGGGACAGGGGGCGCGAAGGCTATGGCTACACCTTC.

The chain links TRBV6-1 to TRBJ2-3; 7 bases line up with TRBD1. The germline gives CDR1 MNHNS, CDR2 SASEGT. Trimming at V came to 7 bases and at J to 0 bases, leaving 4 bases not matched to a gene. The CDR3 has 14 amino acids. The CDR3 DNA reads as TGTGCCAGCAAGGAGACAGGGAGCACAGATACGCAGTATTTT. Amino acids: CASKETGSTDTQYF.

This chain links TRBV18 with TRBJ2-1, with a weak D call TRBD1 (5 bases). The CDR3 covers 16 residues. The V gene's germline CDR1 is KGHSH and CDR2 LQKENI. Trimming removed 0 bases from V and 7 bases from J, with 16 bases in between. CDR3 loop: CASSPPKGLLGNEQFF. DNA of the CDR3: TGTGCCAGCTCACCACCGAAGGGGCTTCTGGGAAATGAGCAGTTCTTC.

The chain couples TRBV14 to TRBJ2-7, with 11 bases fitting TRBD2. CDR1 is SGHDN, CDR2 FVKESK, per germline. The CDR3 spans 15 residues. V was clipped by 4 bases and J by 2 bases; unmatched bases: 4. The CDR3 nucleotides read TGTGCCAGCAGCCCCCGACTAGCGGGGACCTACGAGCAGTACTTC. Translated, it gives CASSPRLAGTYEQYF.

The chain combines TRBV5-1 with TRBJ2-5; 11 nucleotides agree with TRBD2. This CDR3 has 18 residues. Germline CDR1 is SGHRS and CDR2 is YFSETQ. Trimming at V came to 4 bases and at J to 1 base, leaving 12 bases not matched to a gene. The CDR3 region has the DNA TGCGCCAGCAGCACCCAGGCTAGCGGGGGGTATCGCCAAGAGACCCAGTACTTC. Protein: CASSTQASGGYRQETQYF. Together with reference TRBV5-1 and TRBJ2-5, the CDR3 gives the full variable domain: KAGVTQTPRYLIKTRGQQVTLSCSPISGHRSVSWYQQTPGQGLQFLFEYFSETQRNKGNFPGRFSGRQFSNSRSEMNVSTLELGDSALYLCASSTQASGGYRQETQYFGPGTRLLVL.

The chain recombines TRBV5-4 with TRBJ2-2, with TRBD2 matching over 7 bases. J lost 4 bases, V lost 5 bases, and 17 bases had no gene match. The CDR3 totals 18 residues. Per the germline V gene, CDR1 is SGHNT and CDR2 is YYREEE (reference sequence). The DNA of the CDR3 is TGTGCCAGCAGTCCCTCGGGCGGGGGACCTGCGGGCACCGGGGAGCTGTTTTTT. Translated, it gives CASSPSGGGPAGTGELFF.

V gene TRBV19 combines with J gene TRBJ1-6; D gene uncertain. Germline assignment: CDR1 LNHDA and CDR2 SQIVND (reference sequence). CDR3 length: 14 residues. V shed 4 bases and J shed 7 bases, with 11 bases lying between them. The CDR3 DNA sequence: TGTGCCAGTAGTAAATGGGGAGGAAATTCACCCCTCCACTTT. It is translated as CASSKWGGNSPLHF.

The chain uses TRBV30 and TRBJ2-2, with TRBD1 as a possible D gene (6 bases). CDR1 is GTSNPN, CDR2 SVGIG, per germline (reference sequence). The CDR3 has 14 residues. The V end was cut by 0 bases, the J end by 7 bases, with 12 bases between. CDR3 in DNA: TGTGCCTGGAGTGTGGTGGGGGCTGGCGGGGAGCTGTTTTTT. Its translation is CAWSVVGAGGELFF.

The rearrangement uses TRBV11-2 and TRBJ2-3, with D hard to call. The CDR3 consists of 15 residues. Trimming left V 0 bases short and J 0 bases short, with 7 bases between. Germline V gives CDR1 SGHAT, CDR2 FQNNGV. The CDR3 nucleotides are TGTGCCAGCAGCTTAGAATTTAGTAGCACAGATACGCAGTATTTT. It is translated as CASSLEFSSTDTQYF.

This clone has a handful of counts. The chain employs TRBV13 and TRBJ1-1; D gene unclear. The CDR3 loop spans 14 amino acids. V shed 6 bases and J shed 2 bases, with 13 bases lying between them. Germline CDR1 and CDR2: PRHDT and FYEKMQ (reference sequence). The CDR3, as DNA: TGTGCCAGCAGTCCCGTCAGGTTCAACACTGAAGCTTTCTTT. It translates to CASSPVRFNTEAFF.

The table lists this clone with a few counts. J is TRBJ1-1 and V is TRBV7-9; D is undetermined. CDR1 SEHNR and CDR2 FQNEAQ come from the germline V gene (reference sequence). This CDR3 comprises 14 residues. The germline V and J ends were trimmed by 2 bases and 1 base, with 8 bases remaining between them. The CDR3 loop reads CASSLHITNTEAFF. The CDR3 region has the DNA TGTGCCAGCAGCTTACACATAACGAACACTGAAGCTTTCTTT.

The chain has TRBV10-2 and TRBJ2-2; possible D gene TRBD1, 6 bases. The V end lost 7 bases, the J end lost 1 base, and 13 bases lay between the germline ends. The CDR3 totals 15 residues. The germline gives CDR1 WSHSY, CDR2 SAAADI. The CDR3 DNA is TGCGCCAGCAAGGGGATGACAGGGAACACCGGGGAGCTGTTTTTT. It yields the protein CASKGMTGNTGELFF.

The chain uses TRBV5-8 and TRBJ1-6, with 8 positions matching TRBD1. Germline lookup yields CDR1 SGHTS and CDR2 YDEGEE. The CDR3 is 14 residues long. The V segment lost 1 base and the J segment 6 bases; nucleotides outside the gene matches: 0. The CDR3 loop reads CASSLTGGNSPLHF. CDR3 coding DNA: TGTGCCAGCAGCTTGACAGGGGGTAATTCACCCCTCCACTTT.

The V gene is TRBV28, the J gene TRBJ1-2; a weak D match, TRBD1 (6 bases). Germline values: CDR1 MDHEN, CDR2 SYDVKM. The CDR3 spans 15 residues. Trimming cost V 1 base and J 1 base, with 10 bases left between them. CDR3 DNA: TGTGCCAGCAGTTTATTGCAGGGGTTTAACTATGGCTACACCTTC. Residues: CASSLLQGFNYGYTF.

The chain is built from TRBV4-1 and TRBJ2-2; maybe TRBD2 (7 bases). Trimming removed 0 bases from V and 4 bases from J, with 12 bases in between. The length of the CDR3 is 16 residues. The V gene's germline CDR1 is MGHRA and CDR2 YSYEKL. CDR3 nucleotides: TGCGCCAGCAGCCAAGAAGGCGGGGGCCTCACCGGGGAGCTGTTTTTT. It is translated as CASSQEGGGLTGELFF.

The chain carries TRBV7-9 and TRBJ1-2; no clear D. Germline loops: CDR1 SEHNR, CDR2 FQNEAQ (reference sequence). CDR3 length: 15 residues. The germline V and J ends were trimmed by 5 bases and 1 base, with 14 bases remaining between them. The CDR3 loop is CASSPREGSNYGYTF. For the CDR3, the DNA is TGTGCCAGCAGCCCTCGGGAGGGAAGTAACTATGGCTACACCTTC.

The chain carries TRBV27 and TRBJ2-1; tentatively, D is TRBD1 (6 bases). The CDR3 runs 15 residues. The germline V gene encodes CDR1 MNHEY and CDR2 SMNVEV (reference sequence). With 5 bases removed from V and 7 bases from J, the gap between germline ends came to 18 bases. This CDR3 is CASSPQAPGVNEQFF. CDR3 bases: TGTGCCAGCAGTCCGCAGGCGCCAGGGGTTAATGAGCAGTTCTTC.

The chain carries TRBV4-2 and TRBJ2-1, with D possibly matching TRBD2 (7 bases). The V gene's germline CDR1 is LGHNA and CDR2 YNFKEQ. The CDR3 covers 16 residues. V lost 5 bases to trimming and J lost 2 bases, with 16 bases between them. CDR3 coding DNA: TGTGCCAGCAGCATCGTGGGGGGGGCCCCCTACAATGAGCAGTTCTTC. It yields the protein CASSIVGGAPYNEQFF.

The gene calls are TRBV29-1 and TRBJ1-1, with a weak D call TRBD1 (5 bases). V lost 5 bases, J lost 3 bases, and 16 bases lay in between. The CDR3 spans 14 residues. Germline CDR1 SQVTM, CDR2 ANQGSEA. The DNA of the CDR3 is TGCAGCGTTTGTACAGGCCCCCGGGACACTGAAGCTTTCTTT. Protein: CSVCTGPRDTEAFF.

The chain combines TRBV5-6 with TRBJ2-7, with TRBD1 identical over 9 bases. Germline V gene data show CDR1 as SGHDT and CDR2 as YYEEEE. This CDR3 is 16 amino acids long. The V segment lost 4 bases and the J segment 2 bases; nucleotides outside the gene matches: 10. DNA for the CDR3: TGTGCCAGCAGCAACATCCTTCGGACAGGGGCCTACGAGCAGTACTTC. The encoded protein is CASSNILRTGAYEQYF. The entire variable domain, with the rest obtained from reference TRBV5-6 and TRBJ2-7, is as follows: DAGVTQSPTHLIKTRGQQVTLRCSPKSGHDTVSWYQQALGQGPQFIFQYYEEEERQRGNFPDRFSGHQFPNYSSELNVNALLLGDSALYLCASSNILRTGAYEQYFGPGTRLTVT.

The V gene is TRBV7-8, the J gene TRBJ2-5, with D possibly matching TRBD2 (6 bases). Germline values: CDR1 SGHVS, CDR2 FQNEAQ. There are 18 residues in the CDR3. Between the trimmed V and J ends, which lost 1 base and 5 bases, there was a span of 23 bases. This CDR3 reads CASSLEYRGRGTLETQYF. The DNA for the CDR3 is TGTGCCAGCAGCTTAGAATATCGGGGACGGGGGACGTTGGAGACCCAGTACTTC.

In this sample, this clone turned up a few times. V is TRBV15 and J is TRBJ2-5; TRBD2 matches at 14 bases. The length of the CDR3 is 15 residues. V gave up 5 bases and J gave up 3 bases; unmatched junction bases: 2. CDR1 LNHNV and CDR2 YYDKDF come from the germline V gene (reference sequence). This CDR3 is CATSEGLAGEETQYF. The CDR3 nucleotides read TGTGCCACCAGCGAGGGACTAGCGGGGGAAGAGACCCAGTACTTC.

The chain uses TRBV11-3 and TRBJ2-5; weak D call: TRBD1 (6 bases). This CDR3 is 15 amino acids long. Germline loops: CDR1 SGHNT, CDR2 YENEEA. The V and J ends lost 5 bases and 1 base respectively, with 14 bases between them. The DNA for the CDR3 is TGTGCCAGCAGCATACGGACAGTGGCCCAAGAGACCCAGTACTTC. This sequence encodes CASSIRTVAQETQYF. Drawing the rest from reference TRBV11-3 and TRBJ2-5, the complete variable domain is EAGVVQSPRYKIIEKKQPVAFWCNPISGHNTLYWYLQNLGQGPELLIRYENEEAVDDSQLPKDRFSAERLKGVDSTLKIQPAELGDSAVYLCASSIRTVAQETQYFGPGTRLLVL.

Here the CDR3 DNA reads TGTGCCAGCAGCTTTGCAGGGGTTAATTCACCCCTCCACTTT. It yields the protein CASSFAGVNSPLHF. This chain connects TRBV11-3 to TRBJ1-6; tentative D call: TRBD1 (6 bases). V was trimmed by 3 bases and J by 6 bases, leaving 9 bases between them. Germline lookup yields CDR1 SGHNT and CDR2 YENEEA. This CDR3 is built from 14 residues.

This chain links TRBV6-5 with TRBJ2-6; the D gene is possibly TRBD2 (5 bases). The ends were cut back, 7 bases at V and 12 bases at J, with 16 bases in the middle. The CDR3 covers 13 residues. Germline V CDR1 and CDR2: MNHEY, SVGAGI. The CDR3 spells CASTRSGISVLTF. CDR3 nucleotides: TGTGCCAGCACTCGGTCGGGGATCTCCGTCCTGACTTTC.

The chain recombines TRBV4-2 with TRBJ2-1, with 7 nucleotides matching TRBD1. This CDR3 has 17 residues. Germline lookup yields CDR1 LGHNA and CDR2 YNFKEQ. The V gene end was trimmed by 3 bases and the J gene end by 4 bases; junction bases not matched to a gene: 12. CDR3 in DNA: TGTGCCAGCAGCCACGACACTCCGGGACAGAAGTACAATGAGCAGTTCTTC. Residues: CASSHDTPGQKYNEQFF.

This clone was observed a single time. This rearrangement joins TRBV7-6 to TRBJ2-3; 7 bases match TRBD2. Looked up from germline, CDR1 is SGHVS and CDR2 is FNYEAQ. Unmatched junction bases numbered 2, after V lost 1 base and J lost 1 base. The CDR3 is made up of 15 amino acids. CDR3: CASSLGLAGTDTQYF. The CDR3 DNA is TGTGCCAGCAGCTTAGGGCTAGCGGGCACAGATACGCAGTATTTT.